Following are 28 T cell receptor beta chains from one sample sequenced in a study of Graves' ophthalmopathy and Graves' hyperthyroidism. Investigators amplified TCR beta CDR3 regions from RNA transcripts. Investigators did first-round RT-PCR with HTBI primers, then second-round multiplex PCR. TCRdb called the multiplex PCR reads again in MiXCR, with one record for every CDR3 protein. This sample has a few hundred thousand distinct CDR3 sequences; 20% to 25% occur once, and the top ten carry 2.5% to 3.5%. The specimen was peripheral blood. These receptors originate from a woman under 30 with stable Graves' hyperthyroidism.

The chain uses TRBV2 and TRBJ2-7, with 7 bases fitting TRBD1. The V gene end was trimmed by 8 bases and the J gene end by 6 bases; junction bases not matched to a gene: 10. Germline loops: CDR1 SNHLY, CDR2 FYNNEI. The length of the CDR3 is 13 residues. CDR3 nucleotides: TGTGCCAGCTATACGACAGGGCGGTTCGAGCAGTACTTC. Protein product: CASYTTGRFEQYF.

This clonotype was observed at least ten times. The gene calls are TRBV11-1 and TRBJ2-5; weak D call: TRBD2 (6 bases). The CDR3 loop spans 17 amino acids. V was clipped by 5 bases and J by 3 bases, with 22 bases between them. Germline-derived CDR1 and CDR2 are SGHAT and FQDESV (reference sequence). CDR3 sequence reads: CASSGGRGAAAKETQYF. In DNA, the CDR3 is TGTGCCAGCAGCGGTGGGCGGGGTGCAGCCGCCAAAGAGACCCAGTACTTC. The complete variable domain, with remaining parts taken from reference TRBV11-1 and TRBJ2-5, reads EAEVAQSPRYKITEKSQAVAFWCDPISGHATLYWYRQILGQGPELLVQFQDESVVDDSQLPKDRFSAERLKGVDSTLKIQPAELGDSAMYLCASSGGRGAAAKETQYFGPGTRLLVL.

This clonotype has a count of ten or more. The chain carries TRBV7-2 and TRBJ2-5, with D unresolved. The ends were cut back, 5 bases at V and 7 bases at J, with 14 bases in the middle. Germline V gene sequence: CDR1 SGHTA, CDR2 FQGNSA. This CDR3 has 13 amino acids. This CDR3 reads CASSAMRTGTQYF. The CDR3 region has the DNA TGTGCCAGCAGCGCCATGAGGACGGGGACCCAGTACTTC.

This clonotype has just a few counts. The gene calls are TRBV18 and TRBJ2-7, with 9 bases fitting TRBD1. J lost 7 bases, V lost 2 bases, and 6 bases had no gene match. This CDR3 is 14 amino acids long. CDR1 is KGHSH, CDR2 LQKENI, per germline. For the CDR3, the DNA is TGTGCCAGCTCACCAAGGGGACAGGGTGAGGAGCAGTACTTC. This encodes CASSPRGQGEEQYF.

This clonotype was observed many times. The chain carries TRBV6-1 and TRBJ2-5, with 10 bases aligning to TRBD2. After removal of 6 bases from V and 5 bases from J, the junction contained 12 bases not matched to a gene. Germline V CDR1 and CDR2: MNHNS, SASEGT. The CDR3 sequence is 16 residues long. DNA of the CDR3: TGTGCCAGCAGGCTAGCGGGAGTATTCGAAGCGGAGACCCAGTACTTC. It encodes CASRLAGVFEAETQYF.

This clonotype was counted ten times or more. The chain has TRBV5-1 and TRBJ2-7, with D uncertain. Trimming pared 0 bases from V and 5 bases from J, leaving 9 bases between. The CDR3 sequence is 13 residues long. Germline CDR1 is SGHRS and CDR2 is YFSETQ. The CDR3 loop is CASSLVGYDEQYF. CDR3 sequence (DNA): TGCGCCAGCAGCTTGGTGGGTTACGACGAGCAGTACTTC.

This clonotype was seen many times. The chain links TRBV7-2 to TRBJ1-2; possible D gene TRBD1, 5 bases. This CDR3 has 13 amino acids. Trimming removed 1 base at V and 7 bases at J, with 10 bases between. Germline V CDR1 and CDR2: SGHTA, FQGNSA. The CDR3 sequence is CASSLDGAGGYTF. The CDR3 region has the DNA TGTGCCAGCAGCTTAGATGGGGCGGGTGGCTACACCTTC.

This clonotype showed up many times. The CDR3 reads CASSDWGSDGYTF. The CDR3 nucleotides are TGTGCCAGCAGTGACTGGGGCTCGGATGGCTACACCTTC. V and J are TRBV6-1 and TRBJ1-2; D may be TRBD1 (5 bases). The CDR3 covers 13 residues. The germline gives CDR1 MNHNS, CDR2 SASEGT. V lost 3 bases to trimming and J lost 6 bases, with 11 bases between them.

This clonotype was seen ten or more times. This chain connects TRBV6-5 to TRBJ2-2, with unresolved D. The V and J ends lost 3 bases and 6 bases respectively, with 11 bases between them. CDR1 is MNHEY, CDR2 SVGAGI, per germline. CDR3 length equals 14 residues. The CDR3 spells CASSYMALAGELFF. In nucleotides, the CDR3 is TGTGCCAGCAGTTATATGGCCCTCGCCGGGGAGCTGTTTTTT.

This clonotype came up many times. The chain employs TRBV20-1 and TRBJ2-7; 11 nucleotides match TRBD2. CDR3 length: 15 amino acids. V was pared by 0 bases and J by 2 bases, with 3 bases of the junction left unmatched. Germline CDR1 DFQATT, CDR2 SNEGSKA (reference sequence). The CDR3 is CSARDLAGGPYEQYF. The CDR3 DNA is TGCAGTGCTAGAGACTTAGCGGGAGGGCCCTACGAGCAGTACTTC.

The chain couples TRBV18 to TRBJ1-2, with D possibly matching TRBD1 (6 bases). This CDR3 contains 17 residues. V was clipped by 0 bases and J by 2 bases, with 16 bases between them. CDR1 is KGHSH, CDR2 LQKENI, per germline. DNA for the CDR3: TGTGCCAGCTCACCACCAAGACGGGGGCCGCTAAACTATGGCTACACCTTC. Translating it yields CASSPPRRGPLNYGYTF.

This clonotype has ten or more counts. This chain connects TRBV6-1 to TRBJ1-5, with D possibly TRBD1 on 5 matching bases. From germline, CDR1 is MNHNS and CDR2 SASEGT. The V gene lost 2 bases and the J gene lost 5 bases, with 7 bases spanning the gap. The CDR3 length is 13 residues. CDR3 bases: TGTGCCAGCAGTGAACAGGGAGATCAGCCCCAGCATTTT. Translation gives CASSEQGDQPQHF.

This clonotype was seen at least ten times. The chain joins TRBV6-5 to TRBJ1-5, with a weak D call TRBD1 (6 bases). CDR1 and CDR2 from the germline V gene are MNHEY and SVGAGI. V dropped 4 bases and J dropped 6 bases, with 16 bases sitting between them. The CDR3 has 15 amino acids. In DNA, the CDR3 is TGTGCCAGCAGTTCCGACCAGGGGTTGGCTCAGCCCCAGCATTTT. It is translated as CASSSDQGLAQPQHF.

This clonotype was counted many times. The chain employs TRBV28 and TRBJ2-7, with no clear D. The CDR3 covers 13 residues. Germline assignment: CDR1 MDHEN and CDR2 SYDVKM. Trimming shortened V by 5 bases and J by 1 base, and 9 bases separated the two germline ends. CDR3 DNA: TGTGCCAGCAGTCTGACACGTTCCTACGAGCAGTACTTC. Encoded protein: CASSLTRSYEQYF. Full variable domain (rest looked up from reference TRBV28 and TRBJ2-7): DVKVTQSSRYLVKRTGEKVFLECVQDMDHENMFWYRQDPGLGLRLIYFSYDVKMKEKGDIPEGYSVSREKKERFSLILESASTNQTSMYLCASSLTRSYEQYFGPGTRLTVT.

In this sample, this clonotype turned up many times. V is TRBV10-3 and J is TRBJ2-2; 13 bases are a match to TRBD2. CDR3 length: 19 residues. CDR1 and CDR2 from the germline V gene are ENHRY and SYGVKD. V trimming: 0 bases; J trimming: 4 bases; junction bases outside the gene matches: 8. CDR3 in amino acids: CAISESRGLAGERTGELFF. The CDR3 nucleotides read TGTGCCATCAGTGAGTCGCGAGGACTAGCGGGAGAGCGCACCGGGGAGCTGTTTTTT.

This clonotype was detected ten times or more. At one of its ends the junction is not consistent with the germline gene, which may arise from a read error. The chain joins TRBV10-1 to TRBJ2-7; 10 bases match TRBD2. This CDR3 has 12 amino acids. Per germline, CDR1 WNHNN and CDR2 SYGVQD (reference sequence). The CDR3 DNA is TGCGCCAGCAGTGATGGCGGTAGCGGGAGGAACTTC. Protein: CASSDGGSGRNF.

In its sample, this clonotype was seen many times. The genes are TRBV6-1 and TRBJ2-7; a possible D gene is TRBD2 (5 bases). Germline V gene data show CDR1 as MNHNS and CDR2 as SASEGT. The CDR3 contains 15 residues. The V end lost 6 bases, the J end lost 3 bases, and 18 bases lay between the germline ends. CDR3 nucleotide sequence: TGTGCCAGCAGCGCCAGCCCCGGGAATGGCTACGAGCAGTACTTC. It encodes CASSASPGNGYEQYF.

The genes are TRBV12-3 or TRBV12-4 and TRBJ1-6; 11 nucleotides match TRBD1. CDR3 length: 13 amino acids. Trimming at V came to 6 bases and at J to 10 bases, leaving 2 bases not matched to a gene. The CDR3 reads CASRGQGASPLHF. The CDR3, as DNA: TGTGCCAGCAGAGGACAGGGGGCCTCACCCCTCCACTTT.

This clonotype has ten or more counts. The chain recombines TRBV29-1 with TRBJ1-2; 7 bases are a match to TRBD1. V was clipped by 1 base and J by 7 bases; unmatched bases: 9. The CDR3 is 14 amino acids. Germline lookup yields CDR1 SQVTM and CDR2 ANQGSEA. The CDR3 DNA reads as TGCAGCGTTGAAGTGGCACAGGGGTGGGCTGGCTACACCTTC. Translating gives CSVEVAQGWAGYTF.

This clonotype was seen a handful of times. Being one base from a much bigger clone, this may be a read error. In DNA, the CDR3 is TGTGCCAGCAGTTCGGACAGGGGATTTAGCAATCAGCCCCAGCAGTTT. Residues: CASSSDRGFSNQPQQF. The chain carries TRBV6-5 and TRBJ1-5; 9 nucleotides match TRBD1. This CDR3 spans 16 amino acids. Germline values: CDR1 MNHEY, CDR2 SVGAGI.

This clonotype was found many times. The rearrangement links TRBV12-3 or TRBV12-4 to TRBJ1-3; 7 bases fit TRBD1. With V trimmed by 3 bases and J by 3 bases, 5 bases remained unmatched. The CDR3 totals 15 residues. This CDR3 reads CASSFSRDSGNTIYF. CDR3 DNA sequence: TGTGCCAGCAGTTTTTCCCGGGACAGTGGAAACACCATATATTTT.

The table lists this clonotype with many counts. This chain links TRBV27 with TRBJ1-2, with D possibly TRBD1 on 6 matching bases. Per the germline V gene, CDR1 is MNHEY and CDR2 is SMNVEV (reference sequence). This CDR3 spans 14 amino acids. Trimming cost V 7 bases and J 6 bases, with 18 bases left between them. The CDR3 DNA reads as TGTGCCAGCACTCGAGGGGGGCAGTGGAATGGCTACACCTTC. Its translation is CASTRGGQWNGYTF.

This clonotype was observed many times. The chain carries TRBV24-1 and TRBJ1-5; D gene unclear. V lost 2 bases, J lost 1 base, and 8 bases lay in between. Germline values: CDR1 KGHDR, CDR2 SFDVKD. This CDR3 has 15 amino acids. DNA of the CDR3: TGTGCCACCAGTGATTCTCGACGGAGCAATCAGCCCCAGCATTTT. It is translated as CATSDSRRSNQPQHF.

This clonotype was seen ten or more times. The V call is TRBV6-2 or TRBV6-3, the J call TRBJ1-6; perhaps TRBD1 as D (5 bases). CDR3 length: 15 residues. Trimming cost V 7 bases and J 10 bases, with 20 bases left between them. CDR1 MNHEY and CDR2 SVGEGT come from the germline V gene. The CDR3 DNA follows: TGTGCCAGCAACGACAGAAACGGCCTCCAATCACCCCTCCACTTT. Translation gives CASNDRNGLQSPLHF.

The chain carries TRBV11-2 and TRBJ1-3, with 7 bases that match TRBD1. There are 16 residues in the CDR3. CDR1 and CDR2 from the germline V gene are SGHAT and FQNNGV. The ends lost 5 bases at V and 4 bases at J; junction bases unmatched: 11. CDR3 DNA: TGTGCCAGCAGCCATAATCCGGGACAGTTAGGAAACACCATATATTTT. This translates into CASSHNPGQLGNTIYF. Full variable domain (remainder filled in from reference TRBV11-2 and TRBJ1-3): EAGVAQSPRYKIIEKRQSVAFWCNPISGHATLYWYQQILGQGPKLLIQFQNNGVVDDSQLPKDRFSAERLKGVDSTLKIQPAKLEDSAVYLCASSHNPGQLGNTIYFGEGSWLTVV.

This clonotype was detected ten times or more. The chain uses TRBV2 and TRBJ2-7; possibly TRBD2 for D (6 bases). The CDR3 length is 11 residues. V shed 11 bases and J shed 6 bases, with 14 bases lying between them. The germline CDR1 and CDR2 sequences are SNHLY and FYNNEI. CDR3 DNA sequence: TGTGCCTCGAAATATAGCGGCGAGCAGTACTTC. Its translation: CASKYSGEQYF.

On this clonotype itself: A read error may be the cause here, since a much bigger clone is one base away. The rearrangement joins TRBV12-3 or TRBV12-4 to TRBJ1-2; D call uncertain. The CDR3 sequence is 12 residues long. The CDR3 is CASTLGSYGFTF. Here the CDR3 DNA reads TGTGCCAGCACCCTTGGGTCCTATGGCTTCACCTTC.

This clonotype was seen at least ten times. This chain connects TRBV6-5 to TRBJ1-2, with D unresolved. This CDR3 contains 14 residues. CDR1 is MNHEY, CDR2 SVGAGI, per germline. V shed 6 bases and J shed 4 bases, with 15 bases lying between them. This chain's CDR3 is CASSSRSGTYGYTF. DNA of the CDR3: TGTGCCAGCAGCTCCCGGTCCGGCACCTATGGCTACACCTTC.